This TCR beta chain was observed in a study of T cells in localized non-small cell lung cancer. Comments on this clone: Its antigen is still unknown.

Whole-study findings and limits: Heterogeneity cannot be ruled out, as sequencing used one tumor region only. Elevated circulating T cell density in blood was associated with longer overall survival. Maximal T cell clonality occurred in uninvolved adjacent lung, with tumor ranking below it. Turning up in adjacent lung were a median around 60 of the top 100 tumor clones.

Repertoires were generated with immunoSEQ multiplex PCR, while TCRdb's copy carries only in-frame clones and drops some. Of 25,000 to 30,000 clones listed, around 90% are singletons. Germline loops: CDR1 SGHNT, CDR2 YYREEE (reference sequence). The ends lost 4 bases at V and 6 bases at J; junction bases unmatched: 4. The CDR3 is made up of 15 amino acids. This clonotype was sampled from an older female donor with stage I lung adenocarcinoma. V gene TRBV5-4 combines with J gene TRBJ2-1; 13 nucleotides line up with TRBD2. The input for sequencing was peripheral blood, taken before any cancer treatment. Here the CDR3 reads CASSRTSGGGNEQFF. For the CDR3, the DNA is TGTGCCAGCAGCCGGACTAGCGGGGGTGGCAATGAGCAGTTCTTC.